The text below deals with one T cell receptor (beta chain). Its antigen target is currently unknown. No per-base quality is available; no much larger clone lies one base away. The data belong to a study of STAT5B mutations in CD4+ large granular lymphocyte leukemia (dated by TCRdb to between 2021 and 2024). About the investigation overall: Among healthy controls, the CDR3 'QG' motif was associated with a particular HLA allele. The TCRbeta repertoires of CD4+ T-cell large granular lymphocyte leukemia patients were compared with the TCRbeta repertoires of healthy blood donors. Flow cytometry on FACSCanto II or FACSVerse confirmed that purified fractions exceeded 95% purity among lymphocytes.

Buffy coats from 35 to 45 blood donors, supplied by the Finnish Red Cross blood service, were used as healthy controls. All TCR-sequenced material derived from peripheral blood: patient blood samples and healthy donor buffy coats. Peripheral blood mononuclear cells were isolated by Ficoll-Hypaque gradient centrifugation. For the healthy controls, CD4+ cells were obtained from buffy coats by magnetic purification. The Gentra Puregene Cell and Tissue kit was used to extract genomic DNA, and a Qubit 2.0 fluorometer was used to measure the amount of genomic DNA. The immunoSEQ assay at survey resolution was applied to genomic DNA for sequencing of TCRbeta rearrangements. Per the source publication's procedure: A lowest detectable productive clonotype frequency of 2.59 x 10-5 was observed in the TCR sequencing data. Analyses included only productive TCRbeta rearrangements, meaning complete and in-frame sequences. Clonality for each sample was calculated as Simpson clonality in the immunoSEQ Analyzer version 3.0. Based on frequency, clones were grouped as very rare, small, medium, large (1-20%) or hyperexpanded (>20%). Generation probabilities were estimated with OLGA 1.2.3, V-gene circos plots were made with VDJtools, specificities were searched in VDJdb, and CDR3 motifs were identified with GLIPH. TCRdb re-hosts the immuneACCESS table, in-frame sequences only. Its copies lack some clones; in the studies checked, an unresolved V gene accounts for under half of them, and the cause for the rest is not known. V and J calls and clone size come straight from that table; D and trimming were deduced from the DNA. This sample lists more than 25,000 clones; about 86% were detected once. The leading ten clones occupy 0.33% of the sample.

Results and caveats for the whole study, not just this receptor: The data were not HLA-matched, and the relatively small sample size could explain the higher clonality seen in CD4+ compared with CD8+ T-LGLL. CD4-sorted patient repertoires appeared more clonal than healthy CD4+ repertoires, and this difference persisted after removing the putative leukemic clones. The main leukemic clonotypes were found to be private to each patient, although around 25% of the main leukemic clonotypes were detected at low frequency in the non-leukemic repertoires of other patients. TRBV06-family usage was enriched among the top patient clones (8/27) compared with healthy controls (2/35).

CDR1 and CDR2, per the germline V gene, are KGHSH and LQKENI. V is clipped by 3 bases and J by 2 bases, and the sequence between their germline boundaries is 16 bases long. The CDR3 contains 16 residues, cysteine and phenylalanine counted. Left in the record is the CDR3 DNA by itself, 48 bases read in frame from the first base. The chain is encoded by TRBV18 joined to TRBJ2-5; tentative D gene TRBD2, with 7 bases matching. The sequenced material came from CD4+ T cells from blood buffy coats. This receptor was obtained from a human donor in good health. Here the CDR3 is given as CASSPRAGAAQETQYF. The sequenced DNA is TGTGCCAGCTCACCCCGGGCGGGGGCAGCTCAAGAGACCCAGTACTTC.